One and the same sample provided the 16 T cell receptor beta chains below, sequenced in a study of shared clonotypes between healthy human individuals. CD45RO-negative CD8 cells positively selected for CCR7 made up the naive population, which excluded terminally differentiated effector memory CD45RA+ cells. The repertoire was sequenced with immunoSEQ multiplex PCR; TCRdb's copy has only in-frame clones and lacks some. The sample comprises millions of clones, about 95% of which are singletons, and roughly 1.1% rests with the top ten. Material for sequencing was naive CD8+ T cells sorted from blood. The receptors were sampled from a man aged 18 to 30 in good health.

This rearrangement joins TRBV9 to TRBJ2-7; D perhaps matches TRBD1 (6 bases). The CDR3 contains 14 residues. Germline loops: CDR1 SGDLS, CDR2 YYNGEE. Between the trimmed V and J ends, which lost 0 bases and 6 bases, there was a span of 13 bases. CDR3 amino acids: CASSVGGRGFEQYF. The CDR3 nucleotides are TGTGCCAGCAGCGTAGGGGGCAGGGGTTTCGAGCAGTACTTC.

This chain joins TRBV4-1 and TRBJ2-1; 8 bases line up with TRBD1. The CDR3 covers 15 residues. J lost 2 bases, V lost 5 bases, and 5 bases had no gene match. The V gene's germline CDR1 is MGHRA and CDR2 YSYEKL. This CDR3 is CASSFRQGTYNEQFF. As DNA, the CDR3 is TGCGCCAGCAGCTTCCGACAGGGGACCTACAATGAGCAGTTCTTC.

The V call is TRBV4-3, the J call TRBJ2-1; D could derive from TRBD1 or TRBD2 (5 bases each). The V end was cut by 0 bases, the J end by 5 bases, with 8 bases between. Germline V lookup: CDR1 LGHNA, CDR2 YSLEER. This CDR3 contains 14 residues. CDR3 sequence (DNA): TGCGCCAGCAGCCAAGAATGGGGGAACAATGAGCAGTTCTTC. Its protein product is CASSQEWGNNEQFF.

This clone was counted a single time. The chain recombines TRBV2 with TRBJ2-3, with 7 bases lining up with TRBD2. V lost 2 bases, J lost 0 bases, and 5 bases stayed unmatched. Germline CDR1 is SNHLY and CDR2 is FYNNEI. CDR3 size: 16 residues. The CDR3 nucleotides read TGTGCCAGCAGTGAATATGCGGGAGCTAGCACAGATACGCAGTATTTT. This codes for CASSEYAGASTDTQYF. Full variable domain (rest looked up from reference TRBV2 and TRBJ2-3): EPEVTQTPSHQVTQMGQEVILRCVPISNHLYFYWYRQILGQKVEFLVSFYNNEISEKSEIFDDQFSVERPDGSNFTLKIRSTKLEDSAMYFCASSEYAGASTDTQYFGPGTRLTVL.

A remark on this clone: Other DNA sequences from this sample encode an identical CDR3 as well. This chain joins TRBV27 and TRBJ1-5; 7 bases align to TRBD1. The CDR3 length is 14 residues. Germline V CDR1 and CDR2: MNHEY, SMNVEV (reference sequence). Trimming cost V 5 bases and J 3 bases; bases outside gene matches: 4. The CDR3 reads CASSPGQNNQPQHF. The CDR3 bases are TGTGCCAGCAGTCCGGGACAGAACAATCAGCCCCAGCATTTT.

V and J are TRBV5-1 and TRBJ2-7; D may match TRBD1 or TRBD2 (5 bases each). CDR3 length equals 15 residues. Trimming removed 0 bases at V and 6 bases at J, with 16 bases between. Germline V gene sequence: CDR1 SGHRS, CDR2 YFSETQ. For the CDR3, the DNA is TGCGCCAGCAGCTTGGGGCAGGGAGCTTTGGGCGAGCAGTACTTC. As protein: CASSLGQGALGEQYF.

This chain links TRBV5-6 with TRBJ2-5, with D hard to call. The V gene lost 3 bases and the J gene lost 1 base, with 25 bases spanning the gap. The CDR3 length is 19 residues. CDR1 SGHDT and CDR2 YYEEEE come from the germline V gene. The CDR3 sequence is CASSWDVGSPAPVQETQYF. CDR3 bases: TGTGCCAGCAGCTGGGATGTGGGGTCCCCGGCCCCTGTCCAAGAGACCCAGTACTTC.

The V and J genes are TRBV28 and TRBJ1-4; D is possibly TRBD1 (5 bases). The germline V gene has CDR1 MDHEN and CDR2 SYDVKM. Trimming removed 5 bases from V and 6 bases from J, with 28 bases in between. This CDR3 comprises 19 residues. CDR3: CASSTTLVGTRETDEKLFF. CDR3 nucleotide sequence: TGTGCCAGCAGTACAACGCTGGTCGGGACCCGCGAAACGGATGAAAAACTGTTTTTT.

This chain links TRBV7-9 with TRBJ2-7; D tentatively reads TRBD1 or TRBD2 (6 bases each). The CDR3 totals 15 residues. V shed 1 base and J shed 3 bases, with 13 bases lying between them. Germline V gene data show CDR1 as SEHNR and CDR2 as FQNEAQ (reference sequence). CDR3 in DNA: TGTGCCAGCAGCTTAGGGGGGGCGGTAGGCTACGAGCAGTACTTC. Translating gives CASSLGGAVGYEQYF.

With regard to this clone: The same CDR3 can be traced to other DNA sequences in this sample. The chain couples TRBV9 to TRBJ1-5, with D perhaps matching TRBD1 (6 bases). CDR1 is SGDLS, CDR2 YYNGEE, per germline. CDR3 length: 15 residues. V was trimmed by 0 bases and J by 1 base, leaving 8 bases between them. CDR3 region: CASSVEGGSNQPQHF. The CDR3 DNA reads as TGTGCCAGCAGCGTAGAAGGGGGGAGCAATCAGCCCCAGCATTTT.

CDR3 bases: TGTGCCAGCAGCGAATCCGGGACAGGGGTGTTTGTCTATGGCTACACCTTC. It is translated as CASSESGTGVFVYGYTF. The V call is TRBV7-9, the J call TRBJ1-2, with TRBD1 matching over 10 bases. The V segment lost 5 bases and the J segment 4 bases; nucleotides outside the gene matches: 13. Germline CDR1 SEHNR, CDR2 FQNEAQ (reference sequence). The CDR3 contains 17 residues.

The chain carries TRBV5-6 and TRBJ1-1; 9 nucleotides agree with TRBD1. With 4 bases clipped from V and 6 bases from J, the junction kept 10 bases outside the gene matches. This CDR3 is 15 amino acids long. Germline V gene sequence: CDR1 SGHDT, CDR2 YYEEEE. The CDR3 region is CASSVGTGISSEAFF. The CDR3 bases are TGTGCCAGCAGCGTGGGGACAGGGATTAGTTCTGAAGCTTTCTTT.

The rearrangement uses TRBV14 and TRBJ1-4; no clear D. This CDR3 spans 12 amino acids. CDR1 and CDR2 from the germline V gene are SGHDN and FVKESK. Trimming stripped 1 base from V and 8 bases from J, with 5 bases between. CDR3 amino acids: CASSQVGEKLFF. The CDR3 DNA is TGTGCCAGCAGCCAAGTCGGAGAAAAACTGTTTTTT.

V gene TRBV25-1 combines with J gene TRBJ2-7, with 8 nucleotides matching TRBD1. The germline V gene encodes CDR1 MGHDK and CDR2 SYGVNS. The CDR3 is 12 amino acids. Trimming at V came to 8 bases and at J to 6 bases, leaving 6 bases not matched to a gene. The CDR3 region is CASAGQGSEQYF. The CDR3 DNA is TGTGCCAGCGCCGGACAGGGATCCGAGCAGTACTTC.

The CDR3 spells CASSDELAVTGELFF. The CDR3 DNA reads TGTGCCAGCAGTGATGAACTAGCTGTCACCGGGGAGCTGTTTTTT. The rearrangement uses TRBV2 and TRBJ2-2, with D possibly being TRBD2 (6 bases). The CDR3 totals 15 residues. The germline V and J ends were trimmed by 3 bases and 4 bases, with 12 bases remaining between them. Looked up from germline, CDR1 is SNHLY and CDR2 is FYNNEI.

Turning to this clone: Other DNA sequences in this specimen translate into the identical CDR3. The CDR3: CASSLLAGFTDTQYF. The CDR3, as DNA: TGTGCCAGCAGCTTACTAGCGGGATTCACAGATACGCAGTATTTT. The chain uses TRBV5-4 and TRBJ2-3, with 10 bases lining up with TRBD2. With V trimmed by 2 bases and J by 2 bases, 2 bases remained unmatched. This CDR3 spans 15 amino acids. Germline values: CDR1 SGHNT, CDR2 YYREEE (reference sequence).